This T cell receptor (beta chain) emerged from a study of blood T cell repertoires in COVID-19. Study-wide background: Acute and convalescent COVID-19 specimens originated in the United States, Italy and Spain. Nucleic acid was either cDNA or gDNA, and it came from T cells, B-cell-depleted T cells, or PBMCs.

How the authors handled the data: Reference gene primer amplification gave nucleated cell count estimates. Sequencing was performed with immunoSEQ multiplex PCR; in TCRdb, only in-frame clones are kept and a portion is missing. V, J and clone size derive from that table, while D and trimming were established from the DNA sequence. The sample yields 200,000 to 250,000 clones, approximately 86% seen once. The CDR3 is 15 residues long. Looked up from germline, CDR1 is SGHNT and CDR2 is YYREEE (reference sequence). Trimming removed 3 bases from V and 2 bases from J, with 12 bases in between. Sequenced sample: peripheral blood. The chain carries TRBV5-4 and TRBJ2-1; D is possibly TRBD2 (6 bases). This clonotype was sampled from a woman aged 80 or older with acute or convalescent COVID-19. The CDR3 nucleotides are TGTGCCAGCAGCTCCAGGGCGGGGACCTACAATGAGCAGTTCTTC. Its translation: CASSSRAGTYNEQFF.